The 6 T cell receptor beta chains presented below share a single source sample, sequenced in a study of neurological immune-mediated disorders. TCRdb ran MiXCR on the 5' RACE reads and lists one entry per CDR3 protein. Of roughly 62,000 distinct CDR3 sequences detected, more than 9.5% appear once; the ten largest clones hold approximately 1.8%. The sequenced material came from PBMCs. The receptors derive from a man between 60 and 70 years old in good health.

The sample holds many counts of this clonotype. This chain uses TRBV6-5 with TRBJ1-2; the match to TRBD1 covers 8 bases. With V trimmed by 6 bases and J by 7 bases, 10 bases remained unmatched. This CDR3 contains 14 residues. The V gene's germline CDR1 is MNHEY and CDR2 SVGAGI. CDR3 nucleotide sequence: TGTGCCAGCAGCCGAGCGACAGGGGACAGTGGCTACACCTTC. It yields the protein CASSRATGDSGYTF.

The table lists this clonotype with many counts. The V call is TRBV7-2, the J call TRBJ1-4, with TRBD1 matching 9 bases. This CDR3 region has 15 residues. V lost 5 bases to trimming and J lost 5 bases; unmatched junction nucleotides: 6. Germline V gene lookup returns CDR1 SGHTA and CDR2 FQGNSA. CDR3 in amino acids: CASSGMGTGNEKLFF. The DNA for the CDR3 is TGTGCCAGCAGCGGGATGGGGACAGGGAATGAAAAACTGTTTTTT.

Many counts were recorded for this clonotype. This CDR3 is CASSLAMTGGEKLFF. The CDR3 DNA follows: TGTGCCAGCAGCTTAGCGATGACAGGGGGCGAAAAACTGTTTTTT. The chain carries TRBV7-2 and TRBJ1-4, with 10 bases lining up with TRBD1. Losses at the gene ends were 0 bases for V and 8 bases for J; bases not matched to a gene: 3. CDR1 is SGHTA and CDR2 is FQGNSA in the germline V gene. This CDR3 is 15 amino acids long.

This clonotype was seen ten or more times. The V and J genes are TRBV20-1 and TRBJ1-6; possibly TRBD1 for D (5 bases). Germline V gene sequence: CDR1 DFQATT, CDR2 SNEGSKA (reference sequence). CDR3 size: 15 residues. V gave up 0 bases and J gave up 4 bases, with 10 bases separating them. The CDR3 loop is CSARDPGFYNSPLHF. CDR3 sequence (DNA): TGCAGTGCTAGAGATCCAGGGTTTTATAATTCACCCCTCCACTTT.

In its sample, this clonotype was seen many times. The J gene is TRBJ2-1, the V gene TRBV7-2; D is unresolved. This CDR3 comprises 12 residues. V lost 8 bases and J 8 bases, leaving 13 bases between the germline ends. Germline V gene data show CDR1 as SGHTA and CDR2 as FQGNSA. CDR3 nucleotides: TGTGCCAGCGTACGTTCCCTGGATGAGCAGTTCTTC. Its translation: CASVRSLDEQFF.

The chain couples TRBV10-1 to TRBJ2-2; TRBD1 might be the D (7 bases). There are 13 residues in the CDR3. Per the germline V gene, CDR1 is WNHNN and CDR2 is SYGVQD (reference sequence). Trimming removed 8 bases at V and 4 bases at J, with 11 bases between. The CDR3 here is CASGGTATGELFF. In nucleotides, the CDR3 is TGCGCCAGCGGAGGGACAGCCACCGGGGAGCTGTTTTTT.